The 8 T cell receptor beta chains below come from one sample, sequenced in a study of T cell changes during pregnancy in multiple sclerosis. Repertoires were generated with immunoSEQ multiplex PCR, while TCRdb's copy carries only in-frame clones and drops some. In the table there are about 56,000 clones, roughly nine tenths of which are singletons. The sequenced sample was CD4+ T cells from peripheral blood mononuclear cells, obtained in the second trimester of pregnancy. These receptors originate from a female donor with multiple sclerosis, enrolled in a pregnancy study.

This chain connects TRBV9 to TRBJ1-1, with D perhaps TRBD1 (6 bases). Germline CDR1 reads SGDLS; CDR2 reads YYNGEE. Between the trimmed V and J ends, which lost 4 bases and 0 bases, there was a span of 13 bases. The length of the CDR3 is 15 residues. CDR3: CASSPYRAMNTEAFF. CDR3 DNA sequence: TGTGCCAGCAGCCCCTACAGGGCAATGAACACTGAAGCTTTCTTT.

This chain connects TRBV5-6 to TRBJ2-3; TRBD2 matches 13 bases. The CDR3 runs 15 residues. Germline CDR1 SGHDT, CDR2 YYEEEE. J was trimmed by 1 base and V by 6 bases; bases with no gene match: 2. The CDR3 here is CASIGLAGGTDTQYF. DNA for the CDR3: TGTGCCAGCATAGGACTAGCGGGGGGCACAGATACGCAGTATTTT.

The V and J genes are TRBV9 and TRBJ2-1; 8 bases fit TRBD1. CDR1 and CDR2 from the germline V gene are SGDLS and YYNGEE. The V segment lost 3 bases and the J segment 7 bases; nucleotides outside the gene matches: 15. CDR3 length: 17 amino acids. CDR3 DNA sequence: TGTGCCAGCAGCGCAGTATTACAGGGGGGCTTAGAAAATGAGCAGTTCTTC. The encoded protein is CASSAVLQGGLENEQFF.

The chain links TRBV2 to TRBJ2-3; 9 nucleotides align to TRBD1. With 3 bases clipped from V and 2 bases from J, the junction kept 9 bases outside the gene matches. The CDR3 has 17 residues. Germline V gives CDR1 SNHLY, CDR2 FYNNEI. The CDR3, as DNA: TGTGCCAGCAGTGATTCCGGGACAGGGCTGGCCACAGATACGCAGTATTTT. It encodes CASSDSGTGLATDTQYF. Full variable domain (remainder filled in from reference TRBV2 and TRBJ2-3): EPEVTQTPSHQVTQMGQEVILRCVPISNHLYFYWYRQILGQKVEFLVSFYNNEISEKSEIFDDQFSVERPDGSNFTLKIRSTKLEDSAMYFCASSDSGTGLATDTQYFGPGTRLTVL.

CDR3: CASSLGQATGELFF. Here the CDR3 DNA reads TGCGCCAGCAGTCTAGGACAGGCTACCGGGGAGCTGTTTTTT. This rearrangement joins TRBV5-1 to TRBJ2-2; 7 bases are a match to TRBD1. Germline trimming cut 5 bases from V and 5 bases from J; bases unmatched to any gene: 6. The CDR3 sequence is 14 residues long. In germline, CDR1 is SGHRS, CDR2 YFSETQ.

CDR3 in amino acids: CAWSVGGWGNTEAFF. The CDR3, as DNA: TGTGCCTGGAGTGTCGGGGGGTGGGGCAACACTGAAGCTTTCTTT. The chain joins TRBV30 to TRBJ1-1, with D possibly being TRBD1 (5 bases). V lost 0 bases to trimming and J lost 2 bases, with 13 bases between them. Germline CDR1 is GTSNPN and CDR2 is SVGIG (reference sequence). The CDR3 length is 15 residues.

J is TRBJ2-3 and V is TRBV7-2; 8 bases align to TRBD1. This CDR3 is 16 amino acids long. Trimming removed 4 bases from V and 3 bases from J; junction bases left unmatched: 9. Germline CDR1 and CDR2: SGHTA and FQGNSA. CDR3: CASSSRATGVTDTQYF. The CDR3, as DNA: TGTGCCAGCAGCTCTCGCGCGACAGGGGTTACAGATACGCAGTATTTT.

The chain recombines TRBV9 with TRBJ2-1, with 9 bases lining up with TRBD2. CDR1 is SGDLS and CDR2 is YYNGEE in the germline V gene. The CDR3 spans 17 residues. V shed 0 bases, J shed 4 bases, and the junction held 8 bases outside the gene matches. The DNA of the CDR3 is TGTGCCAGCAGCGTAGCATTGCGGGGGGGCATTTACAATGAGCAGTTCTTC. This translates into CASSVALRGGIYNEQFF.